What follows are 21 T cell receptor beta chains derived from one specimen sequenced in a study of blood T cells in healthy people across ages. PCR was performed a second time for 7 to 11 cycles using a sample-barcoded 5' primer and a J-beta primer mix. TCRdb re-called the 5' RACE reads through MiXCR, storing one row per CDR3 protein. The table includes about a million distinct CDR3 sequences, roughly 47% detected once. Sequenced sample: blood. The receptors here all came from a woman in her fifties or sixties in good health.

This clonotype occurred a few times. The chain uses TRBV7-2 and TRBJ2-7; D is unclear. V shed 3 bases and J shed 0 bases, with 12 bases lying between them. Germline CDR1 reads SGHTA; CDR2 reads FQGNSA. The CDR3 is 15 residues long. The CDR3 nucleotides are TGTGCCAGCAGCTTGACGACACTCGGCTCCTACGAGCAGTACTTC. Protein sequence: CASSLTTLGSYEQYF.

This sequence joins TRBV7-2 and TRBJ2-7; the match to TRBD2 covers 11 bases. This CDR3 has 15 residues. V lost 7 bases and J lost 6; bases outside the gene matches: 11. Germline CDR1 reads SGHTA; CDR2 reads FQGNSA. CDR3 region: CASKPQLAGELEQYF. The CDR3 DNA is TGTGCCAGCAAGCCGCAACTAGCGGGAGAGCTCGAGCAGTACTTC. Drawing the rest from reference TRBV7-2 and TRBJ2-7, the complete variable domain is GAGVSQSPSNKVTEKGKDVELRCDPISGHTALYWYRQSLGQGLEFLIYFQGNSAPDKSGLPSDRFSAERTGGSVSTLTIQRTQQEDSAVYLCASKPQLAGELEQYFGPGTRLTVT.

J is TRBJ2-7 and V is TRBV28; perhaps D is TRBD1 or TRBD2 (5 bases each). Trimming removed 4 bases at V and 2 bases at J, with 18 bases between. Germline V CDR1 and CDR2: MDHEN, SYDVKM. This CDR3 contains 16 residues. This CDR3 is CASSSTGTRRTYEQYF. CDR3 bases: TGTGCCAGCAGTTCTACCGGGACCCGCAGGACCTACGAGCAGTACTTC. Using reference TRBV28 and TRBJ2-7 for the parts outside the CDR3, the full variable domain is DVKVTQSSRYLVKRTGEKVFLECVQDMDHENMFWYRQDPGLGLRLIYFSYDVKMKEKGDIPEGYSVSREKKERFSLILESASTNQTSMYLCASSSTGTRRTYEQYFGPGTRLTVT.

There are a few counts of this clonotype. The chain couples TRBV12-3 or TRBV12-4 to TRBJ1-4; 10 bases line up with TRBD1. Trimming at V came to 3 bases and at J to 8 bases, leaving 3 bases not matched to a gene. The CDR3 loop spans 14 amino acids. CDR3: CASSFGTGVEKLFF. The CDR3 nucleotides are TGTGCCAGCAGTTTCGGGACAGGGGTGGAAAAACTGTTTTTT.

This clonotype was seen a handful of times. The V and J genes are TRBV4-1 and TRBJ2-3, with a possible D match to TRBD2 (6 bases). Per germline, CDR1 MGHRA and CDR2 YSYEKL. The CDR3 consists of 16 residues. The germline V and J ends were trimmed by 0 bases and 6 bases, with 16 bases remaining between them. The CDR3 region has the DNA TGCGCCAGCAGCCAAGAGCGGGACCAGACCACGGATACGCAGTATTTT. Translation gives CASSQERDQTTDTQYF.

The rearrangement links TRBV7-9 to TRBJ1-1; D not resolved. The V gene lost 8 bases and the J gene lost 0 bases, with 10 bases spanning the gap. CDR1 is SEHNR, CDR2 FQNEAQ, per germline (reference sequence). The CDR3 covers 13 residues. In DNA form, the CDR3 reads TGTGCCAGCCTCTGGGAGGTGAACACTGAAGCTTTCTTT. It specifies CASLWEVNTEAFF.

This clonotype has ten or more counts. V and J are TRBV7-2 and TRBJ1-2; possibly TRBD1 for D (6 bases). The CDR3 covers 15 residues. The germline CDR1 and CDR2 sequences are SGHTA and FQGNSA. Trimming removed 6 bases at V and 8 bases at J, with 22 bases between. CDR3 loop: CASSSPGNRAYGYTF. CDR3 DNA: TGTGCCAGCAGTTCCCCCGGCAACAGGGCCTACGGCTACACCTTC. The full variable domain, with the rest looked up from reference TRBV7-2 and TRBJ1-2, is GAGVSQSPSNKVTEKGKDVELRCDPISGHTALYWYRQSLGQGLEFLIYFQGNSAPDKSGLPSDRFSAERTGGSVSTLTIQRTQQEDSAVYLCASSSPGNRAYGYTFGSGTRLTVV.

This chain links TRBV3-1 with TRBJ2-5; 9 bases line up with TRBD2. CDR1 and CDR2 (germline): LGHDT, YNNKEL (reference sequence). After removal of 3 bases from V and 5 bases from J, the junction contained 10 bases not matched to a gene. The CDR3 is 16 residues long. CDR3 sequence (DNA): TGTGCCAGCAGCCATAGAGGTAGCGGGAGTTGGGAGACCCAGTACTTC. It translates to CASSHRGSGSWETQYF.

The chain recombines TRBV6-5 with TRBJ2-1; 10 nucleotides line up with TRBD2. The V segment lost 6 bases and the J segment 7 bases; nucleotides outside the gene matches: 9. Germline values: CDR1 MNHEY, CDR2 SVGAGI. The CDR3 is made up of 15 amino acids. The CDR3 DNA reads as TGTGCCAGCAGGCAACTAGCGGGAAGGGGAAATGAGCAGTTCTTC. Amino acid sequence: CASRQLAGRGNEQFF.

V is TRBV7-9 and J is TRBJ2-5; tentatively, D is TRBD1 or TRBD2 (6 bases each). Germline values: CDR1 SEHNR, CDR2 FQNEAQ (reference sequence). Trimming cost V 4 bases and J 2 bases, with 14 bases left between them. This CDR3 region has 15 residues. CDR3 DNA: TGTGCCAGCAGCTCTTACCGGGGGCGGCAAGAGACCCAGTACTTC. It translates to CASSSYRGRQETQYF.

V usage is TRBV3-1 and J usage is TRBJ2-1; D not resolved. Trimming removed 4 bases from V and 8 bases from J, with 12 bases in between. Germline CDR1 and CDR2: LGHDT and YNNKEL (reference sequence). CDR3 length: 13 residues. The CDR3 DNA reads TGTGCCAGCAGCCCCAGGTCGAGTGATGAGCAGTTCTTC. Protein product: CASSPRSSDEQFF.

The genes are TRBV7-3 and TRBJ2-5; maybe TRBD2 (6 bases). Germline CDR1 reads SGHTA; CDR2 reads FQGTGA. This CDR3 contains 15 residues. The germline V and J ends were trimmed by 5 bases and 4 bases, with 17 bases remaining between them. Here the CDR3 reads CASSRNGGRRETQYF. The CDR3 nucleotides read TGTGCCAGCAGCCGTAATGGTGGGAGGCGAGAGACCCAGTACTTC. The full variable domain, with the rest looked up from reference TRBV7-3 and TRBJ2-5, is GAGVSQTPSNKVTEKGKYVELRCDPISGHTALYWYRQSLGQGPEFLIYFQGTGAADDSGLPNDRFFAVRPEGSVSTLKIQRTERGDSAVYLCASSRNGGRRETQYFGPGTRLLVL.

The chain joins TRBV5-1 to TRBJ2-1; a weak D match, TRBD2 (6 bases). Germline V gives CDR1 SGHRS, CDR2 YFSETQ. The CDR3 length is 13 residues. With 2 bases removed from V and 10 bases from J, the gap between germline ends came to 13 bases. This CDR3 is CASSFGGIYEQFF. In nucleotides, the CDR3 is TGCGCCAGCAGCTTTGGCGGGATTTACGAGCAGTTCTTC.

J is TRBJ2-1 and V is TRBV7-7; 8 bases map to TRBD2. The V gene end was trimmed by 5 bases and the J gene end by 10 bases; junction bases not matched to a gene: 13. The CDR3 sequence is 15 residues long. Germline V gives CDR1 SSHAT, CDR2 FNYEAQ (reference sequence). The DNA of the CDR3 is TGTGCCAGCAGCGAAAGCAGCGGGAGAGTCCACGAGCAGTTCTTC. This sequence encodes CASSESSGRVHEQFF.

Points on this clonotype: A much bigger clone sits one base away, suggesting this may be a read error. The rearrangement links TRBV12-3 or TRBV12-4 to TRBJ2-1; 8 bases line up with TRBD1. The DNA end is more similar to TRBJ2-7, so the J call may be wrong. The CDR3 has 16 amino acids. The CDR3 here is CASREAGGSSYNEQYF. Here the CDR3 DNA reads TGTGCCAGCAGGGAAGCAGGGGGCAGCTCCTACAATGAGCAGTACTTC.

This clonotype came up a few times. V is TRBV28 and J is TRBJ2-5; 7 nucleotides align to TRBD2. There are 14 residues in the CDR3. V gave up 0 bases and J gave up 5 bases; unmatched junction bases: 3. From germline, CDR1 is MDHEN and CDR2 SYDVKM. The CDR3 coding sequence is TGTGCCAGCAGTTTATGGCGGGAGCGGGAGACCCAGTACTTC. It yields the protein CASSLWRERETQYF. The full variable domain, completed using reference TRBV28 and TRBJ2-5, is DVKVTQSSRYLVKRTGEKVFLECVQDMDHENMFWYRQDPGLGLRLIYFSYDVKMKEKGDIPEGYSVSREKKERFSLILESASTNQTSMYLCASSLWRERETQYFGPGTRLLVL.

This clonotype has only one observation. The V call is TRBV12-3 or TRBV12-4, the J call TRBJ1-6; TRBD1 agrees at 7 bases. The CDR3 is 14 amino acids. J gave up 4 bases and V 5 bases, and 2 bases lay outside the gene matches. CDR3 amino acids: CASSMTGYNSPLHF. For the CDR3, the DNA is TGTGCCAGCAGTATGACAGGGTATAATTCACCCCTCCACTTT.

V gene TRBV27 combines with J gene TRBJ2-5; D may be TRBD1 (6 bases). Germline CDR1 MNHEY, CDR2 SMNVEV (reference sequence). Between the trimmed V and J ends, which lost 7 bases and 4 bases, there was a span of 19 bases. This CDR3 has 15 residues. For the CDR3, the DNA is TGTGCCAGCACCCTTGGTGGGGGCAGGGGAGAGACCCAGTACTTC. It encodes CASTLGGGRGETQYF.

On this clonotype: Possible read error: a much larger clone is one base away. The V gene is TRBV6-6, the J gene TRBJ2-7, with D possibly matching TRBD1 (6 bases). This CDR3 has 13 residues. V was shortened by 4 bases and J by 12 bases, with 19 bases between the two germline ends. The V gene's germline CDR1 is MNHNY and CDR2 SVGAGI (reference sequence). CDR3 DNA sequence: TGTGCCAGCAGTTGTGGACAGCCTACGAGCACGTACTTC. As protein: CASSCGQPTSTYF.

The rearrangement links TRBV5-1 to TRBJ2-6; D possibly corresponds to TRBD1 (6 bases). The V gene lost 4 bases and the J gene lost 3 bases, with 8 bases spanning the gap. Germline V CDR1 and CDR2: SGHRS, YFSETQ. The CDR3 is 14 amino acids. The CDR3 DNA sequence: TGCGCCAGCAGCCGGACAGATGGGGCCAACGTCCTGACTTTC. Its protein is CASSRTDGANVLTF.

V gene TRBV2 combines with J gene TRBJ2-3, with D maybe TRBD2 (5 bases). CDR3 length: 15 amino acids. The V gene lost 5 bases and the J gene lost 2 bases, with 14 bases spanning the gap. Germline V gives CDR1 SNHLY, CDR2 FYNNEI. The CDR3: CASSNLAVLTDTQYF. In DNA form, the CDR3 reads TGTGCCAGCAGTAACCTAGCTGTTCTCACAGATACGCAGTATTTT.